This TCR beta chain was captured by sequencing in a study of T cell responses to AZD1222 COVID-19 vaccine. TCRdb's table, derived via immunoSEQ multiplex PCR, lists solely in-frame clones and lacks some. The data show around 54,000 clones, approximately 86% seen once. The CDR3 loop spans 18 amino acids. Losses at the gene ends were 1 base for V and 5 bases for J; bases not matched to a gene: 14. Germline V gene sequence: CDR1 SGHDN, CDR2 FVKESK. The sample consisted of peripheral blood, taken 28 days after the second AZD1222 dose. The V and J genes are TRBV14 and TRBJ1-2; 9 bases are shared with TRBD1. This TCR derives from an adult who received the AZD1222 COVID-19 vaccine. The CDR3 DNA follows: TGTGCCAGCAGCCAAGCCCCTCACAGGGGGCGGGGTGGTTATGGCTACACCTTC. Protein: CASSQAPHRGRGGYGYTF.